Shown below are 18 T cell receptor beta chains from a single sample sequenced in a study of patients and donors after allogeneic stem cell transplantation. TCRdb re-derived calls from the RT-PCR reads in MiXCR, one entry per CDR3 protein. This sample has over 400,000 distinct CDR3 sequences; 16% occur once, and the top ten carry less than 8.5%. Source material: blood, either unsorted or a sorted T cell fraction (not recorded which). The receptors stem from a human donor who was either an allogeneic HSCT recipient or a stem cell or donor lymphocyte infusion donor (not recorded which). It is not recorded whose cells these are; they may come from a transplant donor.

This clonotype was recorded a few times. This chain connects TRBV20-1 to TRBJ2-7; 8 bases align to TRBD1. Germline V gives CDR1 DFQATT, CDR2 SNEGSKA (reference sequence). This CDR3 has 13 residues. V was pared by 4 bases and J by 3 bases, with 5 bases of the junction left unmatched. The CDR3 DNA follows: TGCAGTGCTAAGCGACAGGGGAACTACGAGCAGTACTTC. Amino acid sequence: CSAKRQGNYEQYF.

The CDR3 region has the DNA TGCAGTGCTAGAGACTCCCTGGACAGCTACGAGCAGTACTTC. Its translation is CSARDSLDSYEQYF. J is TRBJ2-7 and V is TRBV20-1; D might be TRBD1 (6 bases). Germline CDR1 DFQATT, CDR2 SNEGSKA (reference sequence). The CDR3 is 14 residues long. With 0 bases removed from V and 3 bases from J, the gap between germline ends came to 12 bases.

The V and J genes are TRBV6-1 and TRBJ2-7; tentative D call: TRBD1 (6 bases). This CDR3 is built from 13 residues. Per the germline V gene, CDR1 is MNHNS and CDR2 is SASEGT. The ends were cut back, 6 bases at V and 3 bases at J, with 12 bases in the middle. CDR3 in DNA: TGTGCCAGCAGACCCGGACAGATCTACGAGCAGTACTTC. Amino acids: CASRPGQIYEQYF.

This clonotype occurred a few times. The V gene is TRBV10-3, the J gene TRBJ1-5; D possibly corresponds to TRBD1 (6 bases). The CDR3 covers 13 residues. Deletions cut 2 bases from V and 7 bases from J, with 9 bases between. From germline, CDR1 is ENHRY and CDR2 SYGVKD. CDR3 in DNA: TGTGCCATCAGTGAGCAGGGGATCCAGCCCCAGCATTTT. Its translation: CAISEQGIQPQHF.

The CDR3 nucleotides are TGTGCCAGCAGCCCCCCGGGACACACCTACAATGAGCAGTTCTTC. This encodes CASSPPGHTYNEQFF. The gene calls are TRBV21-1 and TRBJ2-1; TRBD1, as called in the table, went unchecked against the DNA. TRBV21-1 represents a pseudogene. This CDR3 comprises 15 residues.

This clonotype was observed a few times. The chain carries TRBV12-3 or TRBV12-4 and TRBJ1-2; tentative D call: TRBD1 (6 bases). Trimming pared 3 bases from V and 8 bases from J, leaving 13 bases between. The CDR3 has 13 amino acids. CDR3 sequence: CASSFGGAGGYTF. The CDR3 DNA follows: TGTGCCAGCAGTTTCGGGGGGGCGGGGGGCTACACCTTC.

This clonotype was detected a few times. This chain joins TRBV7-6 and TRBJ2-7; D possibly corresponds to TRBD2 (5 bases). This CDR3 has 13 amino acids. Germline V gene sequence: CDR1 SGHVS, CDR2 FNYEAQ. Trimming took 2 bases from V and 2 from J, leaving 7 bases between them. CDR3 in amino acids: CASSLSEAYEQYF. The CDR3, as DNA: TGTGCCAGCAGCTTATCGGAGGCCTACGAGCAGTACTTC.

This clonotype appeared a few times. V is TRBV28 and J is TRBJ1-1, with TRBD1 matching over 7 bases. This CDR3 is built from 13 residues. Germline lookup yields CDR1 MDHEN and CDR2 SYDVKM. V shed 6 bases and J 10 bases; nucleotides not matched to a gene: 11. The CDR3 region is CASSPDRLKGAFF. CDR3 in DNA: TGTGCCAGCAGCCCGGACAGGCTGAAAGGAGCTTTCTTT. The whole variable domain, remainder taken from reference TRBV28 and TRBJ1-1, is DVKVTQSSRYLVKRTGEKVFLECVQDMDHENMFWYRQDPGLGLRLIYFSYDVKMKEKGDIPEGYSVSREKKERFSLILESASTNQTSMYLCASSPDRLKGAFFGQGTRLTVV.

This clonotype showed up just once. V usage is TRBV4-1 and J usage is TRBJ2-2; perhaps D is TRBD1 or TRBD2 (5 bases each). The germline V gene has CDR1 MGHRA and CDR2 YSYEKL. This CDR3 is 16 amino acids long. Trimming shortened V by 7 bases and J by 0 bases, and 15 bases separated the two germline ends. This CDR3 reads CASNHRGGPNTGELFF. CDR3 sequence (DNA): TGCGCCAGCAACCACCGTGGGGGTCCGAACACCGGGGAGCTGTTTTTT.

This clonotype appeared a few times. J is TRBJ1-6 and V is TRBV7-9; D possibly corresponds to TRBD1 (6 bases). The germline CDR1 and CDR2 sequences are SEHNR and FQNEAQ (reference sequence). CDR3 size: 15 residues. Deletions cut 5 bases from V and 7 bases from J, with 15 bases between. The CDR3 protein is CASSLSRQANSPLHF. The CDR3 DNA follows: TGTGCCAGCAGCCTTTCGAGACAGGCAAATTCACCCCTCCACTTT.

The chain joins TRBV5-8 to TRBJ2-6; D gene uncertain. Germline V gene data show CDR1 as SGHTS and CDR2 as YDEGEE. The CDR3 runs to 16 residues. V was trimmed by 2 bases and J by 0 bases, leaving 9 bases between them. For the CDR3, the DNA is TGTGCCAGCAGCTTACGACGGAGCTCTGGGGCCAACGTCCTGACTTTC. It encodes CASSLRRSSGANVLTF.

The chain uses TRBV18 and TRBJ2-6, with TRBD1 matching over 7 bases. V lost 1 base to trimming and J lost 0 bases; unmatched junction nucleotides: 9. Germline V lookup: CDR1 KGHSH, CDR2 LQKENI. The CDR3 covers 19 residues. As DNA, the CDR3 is TGTGCCAGCTCACCACTGTACGGGACAGATAACTCTGGGGCCAACGTCCTGACTTTC. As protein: CASSPLYGTDNSGANVLTF.

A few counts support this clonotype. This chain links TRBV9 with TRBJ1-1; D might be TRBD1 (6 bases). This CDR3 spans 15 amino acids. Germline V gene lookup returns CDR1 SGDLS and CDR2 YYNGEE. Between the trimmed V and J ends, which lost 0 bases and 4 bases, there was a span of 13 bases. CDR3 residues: CASSVEARGSTEAFF. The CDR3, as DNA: TGTGCCAGCAGCGTAGAGGCCAGGGGAAGCACTGAAGCTTTCTTT. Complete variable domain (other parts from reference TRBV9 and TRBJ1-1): DSGVTQTPKHLITATGQRVTLRCSPRSGDLSVYWYQQSLDQGLQFLIQYYNGEERAKGNILERFSAQQFPDLHSELNLSSLELGDSALYFCASSVEARGSTEAFFGQGTRLTVV.

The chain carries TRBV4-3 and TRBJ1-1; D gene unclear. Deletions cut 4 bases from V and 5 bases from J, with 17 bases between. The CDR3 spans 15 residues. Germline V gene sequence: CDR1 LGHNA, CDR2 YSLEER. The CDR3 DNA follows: TGCGCCAGCAGCCCCCCCGGGAGGTCGCGGACTGAAGCTTTCTTT. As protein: CASSPPGRSRTEAFF.

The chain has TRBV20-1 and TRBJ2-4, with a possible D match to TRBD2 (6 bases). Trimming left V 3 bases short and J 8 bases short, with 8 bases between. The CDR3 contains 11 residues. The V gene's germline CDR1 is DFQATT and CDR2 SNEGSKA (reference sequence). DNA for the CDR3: TGCAGTGCTAGTGGGGAGGACATTCAGTACTTC. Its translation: CSASGEDIQYF.

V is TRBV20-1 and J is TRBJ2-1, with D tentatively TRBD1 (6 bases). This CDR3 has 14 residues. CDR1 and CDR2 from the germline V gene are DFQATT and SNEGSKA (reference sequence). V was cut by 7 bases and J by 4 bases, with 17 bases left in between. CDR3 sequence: CSGRAGARYNEQFF. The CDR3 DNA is TGCAGTGGGCGGGCAGGGGCTCGATACAATGAGCAGTTCTTC.

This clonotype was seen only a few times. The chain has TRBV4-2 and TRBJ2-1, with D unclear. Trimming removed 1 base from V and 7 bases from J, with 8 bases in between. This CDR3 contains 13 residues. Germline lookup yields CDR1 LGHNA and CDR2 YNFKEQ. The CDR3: CASSQGYINEQFF. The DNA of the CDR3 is TGTGCCAGCAGCCAAGGCTATATAAATGAGCAGTTCTTC.

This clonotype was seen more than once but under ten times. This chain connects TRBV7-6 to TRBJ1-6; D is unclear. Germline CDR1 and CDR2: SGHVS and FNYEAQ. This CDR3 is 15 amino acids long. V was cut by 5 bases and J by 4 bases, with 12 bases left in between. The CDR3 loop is CASSPKDSYNSPLHF. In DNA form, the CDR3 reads TGTGCCAGCAGCCCCAAAGACTCGTATAATTCACCCCTCCACTTT. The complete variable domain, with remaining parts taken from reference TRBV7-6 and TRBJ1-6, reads GAGVSQSPRYKVTKRGQDVALRCDPISGHVSLYWYRQALGQGPEFLTYFNYEAQQDKSGLPNDRFSAERPEGSISTLTIQRTEQRDSAMYRCASSPKDSYNSPLHFGNGTRLTVT.